This T cell receptor beta chain was sequenced for a study of blood T cell repertoires in COVID-19. Looking at the study overall: Sources were T cells, B-cell-depleted T cells, or PBMCs; the material itself was cDNA or gDNA.

Authors' methods: Reference gene primer amplification yielded estimated nucleated cell counts. Profiled with immunoSEQ multiplex PCR; TCRdb holds only in-frame clones, not every one. V and J calls and clone size come straight from that table; D and trimming were deduced from the DNA. In the table there are around 260,000 clones, approximately 87% of which are singletons. The germline V gene encodes CDR1 MDHEN and CDR2 SYDVKM. The CDR3 sequence is 14 residues long. The J segment lost 8 bases and the V segment lost 1 base, leaving 3 bases of the junction unmatched. This receptor was identified in a woman between 50 and 59 years old with acute or convalescent COVID-19. Sequenced input: peripheral blood. The gene calls are TRBV28 and TRBJ1-4; 8 bases are a match to TRBD1. Written as DNA, the CDR3 is TGTGCCAGCAGTTTATCAGGGGGCTGGGAAAAACTGTTTTTT. The encoded protein is CASSLSGGWEKLFF.